This TCR beta chain was found in a study of cytomegalovirus exposure and HLA in healthy donors. The wider study: The use of the same platform for the roughly 130 validation repertoires and the 650 to 850 first-cohort repertoires was reported by a later analysis.

Regarding the study as a whole: Reports described diagnosis of cytomegalovirus status by the classifier as highly specific and sensitive.

On this clone: The target antigen is unknown.

The donors were part of the validation cohort, which consisted of some 120 subjects and was separate from the first cohort of 666 subjects. J gave up 6 bases and V 4 bases, and 10 bases lay outside the gene matches. The CDR3 totals 16 residues. The V gene's germline CDR1 is MDHEN and CDR2 SYDVKM. Profiling relied on immunoSEQ multiplex PCR, and the TCRdb table lists in-frame clones only, not all of them. The repertoire holds over 100,000 clones, just under 90% seen once, with about 3.5% in the top ten. The specimen sequenced was PBMCs. V gene TRBV28 combines with J gene TRBJ2-3; 10 positions agree with TRBD2. This receptor was obtained from a man aged 25 to 40 in good health and CMV-seronegative. The CDR3 reads CASSSPLQRGGDTQYF. CDR3 nucleotide sequence: TGTGCCAGCAGTTCCCCCCTCCAGCGGGGGGGGGATACGCAGTATTTT.